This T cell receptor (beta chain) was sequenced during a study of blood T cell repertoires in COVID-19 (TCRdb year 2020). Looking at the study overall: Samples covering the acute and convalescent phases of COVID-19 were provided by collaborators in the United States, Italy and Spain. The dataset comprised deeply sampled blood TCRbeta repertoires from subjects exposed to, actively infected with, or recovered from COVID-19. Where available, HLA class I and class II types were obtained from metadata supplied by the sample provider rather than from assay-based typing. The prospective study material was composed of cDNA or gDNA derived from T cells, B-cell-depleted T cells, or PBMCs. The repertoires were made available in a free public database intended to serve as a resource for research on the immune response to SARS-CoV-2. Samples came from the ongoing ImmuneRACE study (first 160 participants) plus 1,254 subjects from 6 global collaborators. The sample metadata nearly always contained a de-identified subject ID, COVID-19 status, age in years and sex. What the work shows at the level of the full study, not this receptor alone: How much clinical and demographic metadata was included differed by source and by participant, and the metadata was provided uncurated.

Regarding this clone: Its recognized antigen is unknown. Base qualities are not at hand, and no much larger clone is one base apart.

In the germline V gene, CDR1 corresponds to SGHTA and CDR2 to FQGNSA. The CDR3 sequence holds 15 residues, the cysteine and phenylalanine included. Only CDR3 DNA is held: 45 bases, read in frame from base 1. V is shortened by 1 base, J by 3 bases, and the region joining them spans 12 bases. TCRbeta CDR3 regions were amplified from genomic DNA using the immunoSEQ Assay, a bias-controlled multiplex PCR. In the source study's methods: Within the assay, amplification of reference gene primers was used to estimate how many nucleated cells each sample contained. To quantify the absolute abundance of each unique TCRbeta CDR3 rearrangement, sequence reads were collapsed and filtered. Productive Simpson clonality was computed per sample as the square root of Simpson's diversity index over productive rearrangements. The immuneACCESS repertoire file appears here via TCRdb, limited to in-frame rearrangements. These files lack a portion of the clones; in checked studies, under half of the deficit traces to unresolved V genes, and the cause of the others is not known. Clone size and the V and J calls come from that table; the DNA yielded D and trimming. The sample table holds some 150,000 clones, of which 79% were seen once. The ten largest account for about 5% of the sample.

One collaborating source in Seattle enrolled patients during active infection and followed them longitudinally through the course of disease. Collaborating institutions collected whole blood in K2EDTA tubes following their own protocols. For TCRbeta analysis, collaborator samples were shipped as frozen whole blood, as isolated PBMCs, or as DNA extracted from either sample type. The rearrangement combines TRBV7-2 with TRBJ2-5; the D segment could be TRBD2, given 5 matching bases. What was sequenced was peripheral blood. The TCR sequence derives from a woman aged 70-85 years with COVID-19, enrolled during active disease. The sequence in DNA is TGTGCCAGCAGCTTAGGTCGGGGAATCAAAGAGACCCAGTACTTC. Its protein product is CASSLGRGIKETQYF.